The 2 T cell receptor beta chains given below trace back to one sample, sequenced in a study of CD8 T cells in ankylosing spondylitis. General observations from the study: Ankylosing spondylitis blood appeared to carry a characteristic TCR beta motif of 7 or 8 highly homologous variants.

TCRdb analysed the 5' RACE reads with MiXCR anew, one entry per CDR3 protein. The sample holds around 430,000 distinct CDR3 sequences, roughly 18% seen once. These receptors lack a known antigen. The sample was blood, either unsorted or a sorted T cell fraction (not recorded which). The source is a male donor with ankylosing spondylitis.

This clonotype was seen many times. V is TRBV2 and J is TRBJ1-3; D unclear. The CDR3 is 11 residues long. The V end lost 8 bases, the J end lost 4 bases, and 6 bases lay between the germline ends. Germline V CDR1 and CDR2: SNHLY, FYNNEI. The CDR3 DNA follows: TGTGCCAGCGGTATCGGAAACACCATATATTTT. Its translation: CASGIGNTIYF.

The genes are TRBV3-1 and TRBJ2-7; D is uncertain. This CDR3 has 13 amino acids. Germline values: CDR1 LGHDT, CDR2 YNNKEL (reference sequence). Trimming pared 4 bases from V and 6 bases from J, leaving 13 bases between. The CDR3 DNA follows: TGTGCCAGCAGCCGCAGACTGGACGGCGAGCAGTACTTC. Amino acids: CASSRRLDGEQYF.